The clone carrying this TCR beta chain occurred a few times. The genes and germline here are from mouse. Read coverage stops 4 residues before the CDR3 terminus; the germline J gene supplies the remainder. There are 13 residues in the CDR3. The germline V gene encodes CDR1 NNHDY and CDR2 SYVADS. Trimming cost V 6 bases and J 1 base, with 10 bases left between them. The entry originates in a study of CD8+ T cells in alopecia areata. Study-wide background: C3H/HeJ donors aged about 6-13 months with spontaneous alopecia supplied skin grafted onto roughly 6-10-week-old female C3H/HeJ mice.

In each case, RNA was isolated and then reverse transcribed into cDNA as the sequencing template. The table came from immunoSEQ multiplex PCR; TCRdb's copy has only in-frame clones and leaves some out. The record shows 200,000 to 300,000 clones for this sample, with no singletons present. On the basis of CD4, CD8alpha, NKG2D, NKG2ACE and other markers, pooled cutaneous lymph node cells were sorted. The sequence was collected from a C3H/HeJ mouse with alopecia areata. The MHC haplotype of this mouse line is H2-k. The rearrangement joins TRBV13-3 to TRBJ1-1, with D maybe TRBD1 (5 bases). The specimen sequenced was CD4+ T cells sorted from a lymph node. CDR3: CASTPGRNTEVFF. CDR3 DNA (partial): TGTGCCAGCACCCCAGGGAGAAACACA.